This T cell receptor (beta chain) comes out of a study of blood T cell repertoires in COVID-19. The protocol was immunoSEQ multiplex PCR, while the TCRdb copy is restricted to in-frame clones and leaves out a portion. The sample holds about 260,000 clones, about 85% seen once. The CDR3 consists of 16 residues. CDR1 is SGHAT and CDR2 is FQNNGV in the germline V gene. The V end was cut by 5 bases, the J end by 0 bases, with 14 bases between. Material: peripheral blood. V is TRBV11-2 and J is TRBJ2-1, with D maybe TRBD2 (5 bases). The receptor was isolated from a man in his sixties with acute or convalescent COVID-19. This CDR3 reads CASSPGLGSSYNEQFF. CDR3 in DNA: TGTGCCAGCAGCCCCGGACTTGGCAGCTCCTACAATGAGCAGTTCTTC. Complete variable domain (other parts from reference TRBV11-2 and TRBJ2-1): EAGVAQSPRYKIIEKRQSVAFWCNPISGHATLYWYQQILGQGPKLLIQFQNNGVVDDSQLPKDRFSAERLKGVDSTLKIQPAKLEDSAVYLCASSPGLGSSYNEQFFGPGTRLTVL.